A single sample is the source of the 10 T cell receptor beta chains below, sequenced in a study of T-cell reconstitution after alpha-beta-depleted transplantation in children. Unique molecular identifiers were used to barcode this TCRbeta library. TCRdb reprocessed the PCR reads with MiXCR, giving one entry per CDR3 protein. This table holds some 180,000 distinct CDR3 sequences, approximately 6.3% found once. The specimen comprised PBMCs, sampled before TCRalphabeta/CD19-depleted stem cell transplant. Receptor source: a boy younger than 10 with acute lymphoblastic leukemia, due to receive a stem cell transplant.

The table lists this clonotype with many counts. The V call is TRBV20-1, the J call TRBJ2-7; D may be TRBD2 (6 bases). Trimming cost V 0 bases and J 0 bases, with 15 bases left between them. The CDR3 covers 16 residues. Germline CDR1 is DFQATT and CDR2 is SNEGSKA (reference sequence). CDR3 bases: TGCAGTGCTAGAGATCATGCTAGCGCTGTCTCCTACGAGCAGTACTTC. Encoded protein: CSARDHASAVSYEQYF.

The CDR3 spells CASSEEGEAFF. CDR3 sequence (DNA): TGCGCCAGCAGTGAGGAGGGGGAAGCTTTCTTT. The chain has TRBV10-2 and TRBJ1-1; TRBD1 might be the D (5 bases). Trimming left V 2 bases short and J 8 bases short, with 6 bases between. The CDR3 runs to 11 residues. Germline V gene lookup returns CDR1 WSHSY and CDR2 SAAADI.

This clonotype was seen ten or more times. The chain is built from TRBV5-6 and TRBJ1-1; maybe TRBD1 (6 bases). Germline assignment: CDR1 SGHDT and CDR2 YYEEEE. The V and J ends lost 5 bases and 5 bases respectively, with 13 bases between them. The CDR3 extends over 13 amino acids. The CDR3 sequence: CASRKKGGTEAFF. The CDR3 DNA reads as TGTGCCAGCAGAAAGAAGGGGGGGACTGAAGCTTTCTTT.

The V and J genes are TRBV18 and TRBJ1-1; D is uncertain. This CDR3 spans 13 amino acids. Germline V gives CDR1 KGHSH, CDR2 LQKENI. V gave up 2 bases and J gave up 4 bases, with 8 bases separating them. For the CDR3, the DNA is TGTGCCAGCTCACCAGGGGTGGGCACTGAAGCTTTCTTT. Translation gives CASSPGVGTEAFF.

This clonotype was counted a few times. The J gene is TRBJ2-5, the V gene TRBV7-2; no clear D. The germline gives CDR1 SGHTA, CDR2 FQGNSA. Trimming cost V 4 bases and J 2 bases, with 8 bases left between them. This CDR3 has 13 residues. This chain's CDR3 is CASSSTDQETQYF. The CDR3 DNA sequence: TGTGCCAGCAGCTCCACAGATCAAGAGACCCAGTACTTC.

This clonotype was counted ten times or more. The genes are TRBV20-1 and TRBJ1-1, with a tentative D call TRBD1 (6 bases). The CDR3 length is 16 residues. Germline CDR1 and CDR2: DFQATT and SNEGSKA (reference sequence). V shed 1 base and J shed 1 base, with 16 bases lying between them. The CDR3 DNA reads TGCAGTGCTAGAGGCCCCATCGGGGGCGCGAACACTGAAGCTTTCTTT. It yields the protein CSARGPIGGANTEAFF.

The chain carries TRBV10-2 and TRBJ1-5, with 9 bases fitting TRBD1. Looked up from germline, CDR1 is WSHSY and CDR2 is SAAADI. V was clipped by 9 bases and J by 0 bases; unmatched bases: 6. CDR3 length: 15 amino acids. The CDR3 DNA follows: TGCGCCAGAACCCCGGGACAGGGTAGCAATCAGCCCCAGCATTTT. Its protein product is CARTPGQGSNQPQHF.

The rearrangement uses TRBV6-4 and TRBJ2-3; TRBD2 agrees at 10 bases. The germline CDR1 and CDR2 sequences are MRHNA and SNTAGT. The V and J ends lost 0 bases and 4 bases, in that order; junction bases with no gene match: 4. CDR3 length equals 16 residues. The CDR3 here is CASSDSWTSGADTQYF. DNA of the CDR3: TGTGCCAGCAGTGACTCGTGGACTAGCGGTGCAGATACGCAGTATTTT.

V is TRBV20-1 and J is TRBJ2-7, with D tentatively TRBD2 (6 bases). CDR1 and CDR2 from the germline V gene are DFQATT and SNEGSKA (reference sequence). CDR3 length: 13 residues. The germline V and J ends were trimmed by 4 bases and 3 bases, with 13 bases remaining between them. CDR3 coding DNA: TGCAGTGCTAAGGAGGGCAACATCTACGAGCAGTACTTC. This encodes CSAKEGNIYEQYF.

At least ten counts were recorded for this clonotype. CDR3 loop: CASSLGTGSGKTQYF. CDR3 bases: TGTGCCAGCAGCTTGGGGACAGGGAGCGGGAAGACCCAGTACTTC. The chain combines TRBV5-6 with TRBJ2-5, with D possibly being TRBD1 (8 bases). Germline V gene data show CDR1 as SGHDT and CDR2 as YYEEEE. Trimming removed 0 bases at V and 6 bases at J, with 15 bases between. The CDR3 has 15 residues.